Listed below are T cell receptor beta chains from one sample, sequenced in a study of a mutant IDH1 vaccine in newly diagnosed glioma. Their antigens remain unidentified. Profiling relied on immunoSEQ multiplex PCR, and the TCRdb table lists in-frame clones only, not all of them. In the table there are 50,000 to 70,000 clones, roughly 74% of which are singletons. The source was PBMCs, collected from a glioma patient whose treatment included an IDH1 peptide vaccine. The receptor source for this set is a man aged 50-59 years with glioma. Both conserved end residues are part of each CDR3.

>TRBJ1-1|TRBV30
CAWRNRGGMNTEAFF
>TRBJ1-2|TRBV6-5
CASSFHDKYGYTF
>TRBJ1-5|TRBV18
CASSPRADQPQHF
>TRBJ1-1|TRBV6-5
CASSYSGLGTEAFF
>TRBJ1-2|TRBV5-1
CASSLGDGVYMYTF
>TRBJ2-1|TRBV5-1
CASSLEDGGNEQFF
>TRBJ2-3|TRBV7-2
CASSLAGGGQGADTQYF
>TRBJ1-1|TRBV6-6
CASSSPGNDPEAFF
>TRBJ1-1|TRBV5-8
CASSFHDRGAEAFF
>TRBJ2-1|TRBV19
CASRPWTGDFNEQFF
>TRBJ2-7|TRBV7-7
CASSLDRGNEQYF
>TRBJ2-7|TRBV7-8
CASSQLWGGHEQYF
>TRBJ2-7|TRBV11-2
CASSPLDTPYEQYF
>TRBJ2-2|TRBV6-5
CASTRGTLTGELFF
>TRBJ2-2|TRBV30
CAWRPGQGVAGELFF
>TRBJ2-5|TRBV5-1
CASSLAQPPETQYF
>TRBJ1-2|TRBV19
CASSKAGTGGSFGYGYTF
>TRBJ2-7|TRBV7-9
CASSSPSGGTYEQYF
>TRBJ1-1|TRBV9
CASSVAGQLNTEAFF
>TRBJ2-1|TRBV6-6
CASSYGRAGWNNEQFF
>TRBJ1-2|TRBV9
CASSVGAGGRYGYTF
>TRBJ1-2|TRBV30
CAWRDSYGYTF
>TRBJ1-2|TRBV4-1
CASSQSGTVYGYTF
>TRBJ1-1|TRBV10-3
CAISADSTEAFF
>TRBJ2-3|TRBV9
CASSAGTLKDTQYF
>TRBJ1-1|TRBV7-3
CASSLGGRWNTEAFF
>TRBJ1-1|TRBV15
CATSRDLGTGSEAFF
>TRBJ1-1|TRBV19
CASSIGGTLNTEAFF
>TRBJ2-2|TRBV27
CATLATWGSTGELFF
>TRBJ2-2|TRBV7-9
CASSFPPAGNTGELFF
>TRBJ1-5|TRBV19
CATSMGTPFRQPQHF
>TRBJ1-5|TRBV14
CASSLGPNQPQHF
>TRBJ2-5|TRBV30
CAWKQGGLETQYF
>TRBJ2-2|TRBV5-1
CASSLAPSPTGELFF
>TRBJ2-3|TRBV5-1
CASSYGLGRTDTQYF
>TRBJ2-7|TRBV6-5
CASSYGTGVYEQYF
>TRBJ2-1|TRBV5-1
CASSLEGFSSYNEQFF
>TRBJ2-6|TRBV29-1
CSVFTSGANVLTF
>TRBJ1-1|TRBV10-3
CAISEGLEGGEAFF
>TRBJ1-1|TRBV5-8
CASSLAGDRGVNTEAFF
>TRBJ1-5|TRBV5-4
CASSSGREDDQPQHF
>TRBJ1-2|TRBV16
CASSQYGLTDYGYTF
>TRBJ1-2|TRBV6-1
CASSESGQNGYGYTF
>TRBJ2-7|TRBV5-4
CASSLPPAGGINEQYF
>TRBJ1-6|TRBV18
CASSPTTGGQESPLHF